Given below is one T cell receptor beta chain in context. The clone's antigen remains unknown. No quality values exist for individual bases; no much larger clone is one base distant. Taken from the germline V gene, the CDR1 and CDR2 loops are SGDLS and YYNGEE. Reading from cysteine to phenylalanine, the CDR3 counts 16 amino acids. Only the CDR3 DNA is retained, 48 bases long and in frame from the first base. Trimming takes 3 bases off V and 7 bases off J; junction bases not matched to a gene: 11. The data stem from a study of blood T cell repertoires in COVID-19 (TCRdb year 2020). Study-level background: Samples from collaborators originated in the United States, Italy and Spain and spanned both the acute and convalescent phases of COVID-19. Where available, HLA class I and class II types were taken from metadata supplied by the sample provider and were not determined by assay-based typing. A de-identified subject ID, COVID-19 status, age in years and sex were almost always included in the sample metadata. Deeply sampled blood TCRbeta repertoires from subjects exposed to, actively infected with, or recovered from COVID-19 were included in the dataset. A freely available public database, intended as a resource for researchers studying the immune response to SARS-CoV-2, is where the repertoires were released. The prospective study material was composed of cDNA or gDNA derived from T cells, B-cell-depleted T cells, or PBMCs. The samples were drawn from two sources: the first 160 participants of the ongoing ImmuneRACE study, and fewer than 1,500 subjects contributed by 6 global collaborators. What the research found in general, with its limitations: Clinical and demographic metadata were provided uncurated, with the amount varying by source and participant.

Whole blood was collected in K2EDTA tubes by collaborating institutions according to the institutions' own protocols. For TCRbeta analysis, collaborators shipped samples in one of three forms: frozen whole blood, isolated PBMCs, or DNA extracted from either of those sample types. TCRbeta CDR3 regions were amplified from genomic DNA using the immunoSEQ Assay, a bias-controlled multiplex PCR. Per the source publication's procedure: Within the assay, amplification of reference gene primers was used to estimate how many nucleated cells each sample contained. Sequence reads were collapsed and filtered to measure the absolute abundance of every unique TCRbeta CDR3 rearrangement. For each sample, productive Simpson clonality was calculated as the square root of Simpson's diversity index across productive rearrangements. TCRdb mirrors the immuneACCESS table, restricted to in-frame sequences. Some clones are absent from its copies; in checked studies, under half trace to an unresolved V gene, and the reason for the others is unknown. V, J and clone size are taken as reported in that table, and D and trimming were inferred from the DNA itself. Counted in this sample were 100,000 or so clones; almost 95% of them appeared once. The top ten clones comprise under 7.5% of the sample.

The V and J genes are TRBV9 and TRBJ2-1, with TRBD1 matching 9 junction bases. The receptor comes from a woman between 55 and 75 years old with active COVID-19. Sequenced: peripheral blood. The base sequence is TGTGCCAGCAGCGATGGGGGGGGACAGGGACCGAATGAGCAGTTCTTC. Translation gives CASSDGGGQGPNEQFF.